The 31 T cell receptor beta chains given below trace back to one sample, sequenced in a study of blood T cell repertoires in COVID-19. TCRdb's copy holds only in-frame clones and misses some; the assay was immunoSEQ multiplex PCR. The profile covers about 180,000 clones, with about 85% appearing a single time and less than 3.5% taken by the ten largest. The sequencing sample was made of peripheral blood. The receptors here all came from a young woman with active or convalescent COVID-19.

V and J are TRBV5-1 and TRBJ1-4; the match to TRBD1 covers 7 bases. J lost 5 bases, V lost 4 bases, and 8 bases had no gene match. The CDR3 runs to 15 residues. Germline CDR1 and CDR2: SGHRS and YFSETQ. CDR3: CASSRGDSGNEKLFF. The DNA of the CDR3 is TGCGCCAGCAGCCGCGGGGACAGCGGAAATGAAAAACTGTTTTTT. The full variable domain, in which reference TRBV5-1 and TRBJ1-4 provide the parts outside the CDR3, is KAGVTQTPRYLIKTRGQQVTLSCSPISGHRSVSWYQQTPGQGLQFLFEYFSETQRNKGNFPGRFSGRQFSNSRSEMNVSTLELGDSALYLCASSRGDSGNEKLFFGSGTQLSVL.

This chain uses TRBV11-3 with TRBJ2-7, with D unresolved. This CDR3 has 14 residues. Trimming took 5 bases from V and 2 from J, leaving 13 bases between them. Germline CDR1 is SGHNT and CDR2 is YENEEA. The CDR3 sequence: CASSPRAETYEQYF. CDR3 nucleotides: TGTGCCAGCAGCCCTAGAGCAGAAACCTACGAGCAGTACTTC.

Details on this clone: Other nucleotide sequences in the sample specify the same CDR3. The genes are TRBV18 and TRBJ1-1, with D maybe TRBD1 (5 bases). Trimming cost V 3 bases and J 3 bases, with 8 bases left between them. CDR3 size: 13 residues. Germline assignment: CDR1 KGHSH and CDR2 LQKENI. CDR3 residues: CASSPGGDTEAFF. CDR3 coding DNA: TGTGCCAGCTCACCGGGGGGGGACACTGAAGCTTTCTTT.

V is TRBV28 and J is TRBJ2-5, with 13 bases aligning to TRBD2. V was clipped by 5 bases and J by 2 bases; unmatched bases: 8. Looked up from germline, CDR1 is MDHEN and CDR2 is SYDVKM. The CDR3 extends over 17 amino acids. The CDR3 here is CASSMTSGRSWQETQYF. For the CDR3, the DNA is TGTGCCAGCAGTATGACTAGCGGGAGGAGTTGGCAAGAGACCCAGTACTTC.

This chain uses TRBV30 with TRBJ2-7, with D unresolved. The CDR3 extends over 16 amino acids. Trimming cost V 2 bases and J 6 bases, with 23 bases left between them. Per the germline V gene, CDR1 is GTSNPN and CDR2 is SVGIG (reference sequence). CDR3 sequence reads: CAWSCLVRLLRCEQYF. CDR3 DNA sequence: TGTGCCTGGAGTTGCCTGGTGCGGCTCCTGAGGTGCGAGCAGTACTTC.

In this sample, this clone turned up once. The chain employs TRBV5-6 and TRBJ2-3, with 7 bases aligning to TRBD2. The CDR3 loop spans 14 amino acids. In germline, CDR1 is SGHDT, CDR2 YYEEEE. V lost 4 bases and J lost 3; bases outside the gene matches: 5. The CDR3 nucleotides read TGTGCCAGCAGCGTGCTAGCGGTTACAGATACGCAGTATTTT. Residues: CASSVLAVTDTQYF.

V usage is TRBV9 and J usage is TRBJ1-1; possibly TRBD1 for D (6 bases). This CDR3 has 16 residues. Between the trimmed V and J ends, which lost 3 bases and 3 bases, there was a span of 18 bases. Germline V CDR1 and CDR2: SGDLS, YYNGEE. The CDR3, as DNA: TGTGCCAGCAGCGGCGGGGGCCTCGAAGGGTACACTGAAGCTTTCTTT. The encoded protein is CASSGGGLEGYTEAFF.

The sample holds one count of this clone. The chain carries TRBV5-5 and TRBJ2-3, with D unclear. Trimming stripped 3 bases from V and 4 bases from J, with 18 bases between. This CDR3 contains 16 residues. Germline CDR1 SGHKS, CDR2 YYEKEE (reference sequence). In nucleotides, the CDR3 is TGTGCCAGCAGCTCGCCCGGCTTGTCCCGGGCAGATACGCAGTATTTT. It specifies CASSSPGLSRADTQYF.

V is TRBV19 and J is TRBJ1-6, with 7 positions matching TRBD1. CDR3 length equals 14 residues. The V gene's germline CDR1 is LNHDA and CDR2 SQIVND (reference sequence). V gave up 7 bases and J gave up 5 bases; unmatched junction bases: 5. Here the CDR3 DNA reads TGTGCCAGTATTGGACAGGCGGATAATTCACCCCTCCACTTT. It yields the protein CASIGQADNSPLHF.

This clone was seen a few times. The CDR3 spells CASSRGLAGLEQYF. As DNA, the CDR3 is TGTGCCAGCAGCCGGGGACTAGCGGGTCTCGAGCAGTACTTC. V is TRBV3-1 (or the pseudogene TRBV3-2) and J is TRBJ2-7; TRBD2 matches at 12 bases. Germline CDR1 LGHDT, CDR2 YNNKEL (reference sequence). With V trimmed by 4 bases and J by 6 bases, 4 bases remained unmatched. This CDR3 has 14 residues.

This clone was counted once. This chain connects TRBV19 to TRBJ2-5; D gene ambiguous. This CDR3 spans 15 amino acids. Germline V gene data show CDR1 as LNHDA and CDR2 as SQIVND (reference sequence). V was clipped by 3 bases and J by 1 base, with 12 bases between them. The CDR3 region has the DNA TGTGCCAGTAGTATCTCCGGAGTGGGCCAAGAGACCCAGTACTTC. Translation: CASSISGVGQETQYF.

The J gene is TRBJ1-1, the V gene TRBV6-1; D gene uncertain. The germline gives CDR1 MNHNS, CDR2 SASEGT. V lost 2 bases to trimming and J lost 4 bases, with 11 bases between them. The CDR3 is 14 amino acids. Written as DNA, the CDR3 is TGTGCCAGCAGTGAATACCGCAGGCCCACTGAAGCTTTCTTT. Encoded protein: CASSEYRRPTEAFF.

This clone appeared a single time. V and J are TRBV11-2 and TRBJ2-7, with D unresolved. From germline, CDR1 is SGHAT and CDR2 FQNNGV. There are 12 residues in the CDR3. Trimming stripped 2 bases from V and 4 bases from J, with 6 bases between. CDR3 in amino acids: CASSLRVYEQYF. Here the CDR3 DNA reads TGTGCCAGCAGCTTACGGGTTTACGAGCAGTACTTC.

CDR3 protein: CASSPSDRAGPYEQYF. CDR3 DNA sequence: TGTGCCAGCAGTCCGTCGGACAGGGCGGGCCCCTACGAGCAGTACTTC. The chain has TRBV28 and TRBJ2-7, with 8 positions matching TRBD1. Looked up from germline, CDR1 is MDHEN and CDR2 is SYDVKM. V was clipped by 5 bases and J by 2 bases; unmatched bases: 11. There are 16 residues in the CDR3.

This sequence joins TRBV5-1 and TRBJ2-7; 7 bases fit TRBD1. The CDR3 sequence is 15 residues long. Unmatched junction bases numbered 11, after V lost 4 bases and J lost 4 bases. The germline V gene has CDR1 SGHRS and CDR2 YFSETQ. Here the CDR3 reads CASSEIPGQRYEQYF. The DNA of the CDR3 is TGCGCCAGCAGCGAGATCCCGGGACAGAGGTACGAGCAGTACTTC.

This sequence joins TRBV19 and TRBJ2-2; 8 bases are a match to TRBD2. Germline V gene sequence: CDR1 LNHDA, CDR2 SQIVND (reference sequence). The length of the CDR3 is 15 residues. J gave up 7 bases and V 6 bases, and 10 bases lay outside the gene matches. The CDR3 DNA follows: TGTGCCAGTAGGTCCGGAGCGGGAGTTCTCGGGGAGCTGTTTTTT. Its translation is CASRSGAGVLGELFF.

This sequence joins TRBV11-2 and TRBJ2-7; 8 bases align to TRBD1. V lost 4 bases to trimming and J lost 4 bases; unmatched junction nucleotides: 15. Germline-derived CDR1 and CDR2 are SGHAT and FQNNGV. The CDR3 runs 17 residues. CDR3 loop: CASSWIRDRSEGYEQYF. The CDR3, as DNA: TGTGCCAGCAGCTGGATCCGGGACAGGAGCGAGGGATACGAGCAGTACTTC.

The V call is TRBV7-6, the J call TRBJ1-4, with 9 bases matching TRBD1. The V gene's germline CDR1 is SGHVS and CDR2 FNYEAQ. The junction had 6 bases not matched to a gene; V was cut back by 3 bases and J by 4 bases. This CDR3 region has 16 residues. The CDR3 region is CASSLEQGAGNEKLFF. Written as DNA, the CDR3 is TGTGCCAGCAGCTTGGAACAGGGGGCGGGTAATGAAAAACTGTTTTTT.

The chain carries TRBV6-5 and TRBJ2-7; 9 nucleotides agree with TRBD1. The V gene's germline CDR1 is MNHEY and CDR2 SVGAGI. V was clipped by 7 bases and J by 3 bases; unmatched bases: 4. The CDR3 consists of 13 residues. The CDR3 protein is CASTGTGLYEQYF. For the CDR3, the DNA is TGTGCCAGCACCGGGACAGGGCTCTACGAGCAGTACTTC.

The chain employs TRBV27 and TRBJ2-7; TRBD2 aligns across 7 bases. The V segment lost 5 bases and the J segment 2 bases; nucleotides outside the gene matches: 6. This CDR3 is built from 14 residues. Germline loops: CDR1 MNHEY, CDR2 SMNVEV (reference sequence). CDR3 nucleotide sequence: TGTGCCAGCAGTGGAACGGGACTAACCTACGAGCAGTACTTC. This sequence encodes CASSGTGLTYEQYF.

As DNA, the CDR3 is TGTGCCAGCAGCTTAGAGGGACTAGCGGGAGGGCGCACAGATACGCAGTATTTT. As protein: CASSLEGLAGGRTDTQYF. This sequence joins TRBV11-2 and TRBJ2-3; 16 bases are a match to TRBD2. Germline V gene data show CDR1 as SGHAT and CDR2 as FQNNGV. The CDR3 sequence is 18 residues long. J gave up 1 base and V 0 bases, and 1 base lay outside the gene matches.

The rearrangement uses TRBV25-1 and TRBJ2-2; 8 bases map to TRBD2. This CDR3 contains 15 residues. CDR1 is MGHDK and CDR2 is SYGVNS in the germline V gene. The V gene end was trimmed by 2 bases and the J gene end by 2 bases; junction bases not matched to a gene: 1. The CDR3 sequence is CASSELAGNTGELFF. DNA for the CDR3: TGTGCCAGCAGTGAACTAGCGGGTAACACCGGGGAGCTGTTTTTT. Drawing the rest from reference TRBV25-1 and TRBJ2-2, the complete variable domain is EADIYQTPRYLVIGTGKKITLECSQTMGHDKMYWYQQDPGMELHLIHYSYGVNSTEKGDLSSESTVSRIRTEHFPLTLESARPSHTSQYLCASSELAGNTGELFFGEGSRLTVL.

The table lists this clone with a few counts. CDR3 nucleotides: TGTGCCTGGAGTGTAGTCCCGGACTTCCTATCCTACGAGCAGTACTTC. Protein product: CAWSVVPDFLSYEQYF. The chain carries TRBV30 and TRBJ2-7, with a tentative D call TRBD2 (5 bases). Trimming cost V 0 bases and J 1 base, with 16 bases left between them. This CDR3 is built from 16 residues. CDR1 and CDR2 from the germline V gene are GTSNPN and SVGIG (reference sequence).

DNA of the CDR3: TGCAGCGTTGCAGGGGAGGGTGAAAAACTGTTTTTT. It encodes CSVAGEGEKLFF. V gene TRBV29-1 combines with J gene TRBJ1-4; tentatively, D is TRBD1 (6 bases). The CDR3 has 12 residues. The germline V and J ends were trimmed by 4 bases and 7 bases, with 10 bases remaining between them. From germline, CDR1 is SQVTM and CDR2 ANQGSEA.

The chain joins TRBV6-6 to TRBJ1-2; D is uncertain. Trimming pared 5 bases from V and 5 bases from J, leaving 18 bases between. Germline V gene data show CDR1 as MNHNY and CDR2 as SVGAGI (reference sequence). The CDR3 consists of 15 residues. The CDR3 DNA follows: TGTGCCAGCAGTCCCGAGGTCTTAGGTCTTTATGGCTACACCTTC. This sequence encodes CASSPEVLGLYGYTF.

This sequence joins TRBV6-5 and TRBJ1-1, with D unresolved. Trimming cost V 6 bases and J 0 bases, with 8 bases left between them. Germline CDR1 reads MNHEY; CDR2 reads SVGAGI. The CDR3 is 13 residues long. The CDR3 DNA is TGTGCCAGCAGCCCGAACATGAACACTGAAGCTTTCTTT. Translated: CASSPNMNTEAFF.

This chain connects TRBV5-1 to TRBJ1-1; 9 nucleotides agree with TRBD1. CDR1 is SGHRS and CDR2 is YFSETQ in the germline V gene. V was pared by 4 bases and J by 6 bases, with 7 bases of the junction left unmatched. This CDR3 spans 14 amino acids. In DNA, the CDR3 is TGCGCCAGCAGCCCGACAGGGGGGGTCGCTGAAGCTTTCTTT. Translation: CASSPTGGVAEAFF.

The chain couples TRBV15 to TRBJ1-3; TRBD1 aligns across 7 bases. V was clipped by 1 base and J by 0 bases; unmatched bases: 3. Germline CDR1 LNHNV, CDR2 YYDKDF (reference sequence). This CDR3 is 16 amino acids long. The CDR3 spells CATSRGGTVSGNTIYF. CDR3 bases: TGTGCCACCAGCAGAGGTGGGACAGTCTCTGGAAACACCATATATTTT.

In this sample, this clone turned up a few times. The chain joins TRBV3-1 (or the pseudogene TRBV3-2) to TRBJ1-2; no clear D gene. V was clipped by 1 base and J by 3 bases, with 12 bases between them. CDR1 LGHDT and CDR2 YNNKEL come from the germline V gene (reference sequence). This CDR3 has 15 amino acids. This CDR3 reads CASSQGRGFDYGYTF. In DNA form, the CDR3 reads TGTGCCAGCAGCCAAGGTCGAGGGTTTGACTATGGCTACACCTTC.

J is TRBJ1-3 and V is TRBV9; D is unclear. CDR3 size: 16 residues. V was pared by 0 bases and J by 0 bases, with 10 bases between. Germline V gives CDR1 SGDLS, CDR2 YYNGEE. In DNA form, the CDR3 reads TGTGCCAGCAGCGTAGGGGAGGCCTACTCTGGAAACACCATATATTTT. Translating gives CASSVGEAYSGNTIYF.

The CDR3 DNA is TGTGCCAGCAGTTTAAATCGGTTATTTGGCTACACCTTC. Translating gives CASSLNRLFGYTF. The rearrangement links TRBV12-3 or TRBV12-4 to TRBJ1-2; D is ambiguous. CDR3 length: 13 amino acids. The ends were cut back, 2 bases at V and 7 bases at J, with 11 bases in the middle.